The 30 T cell receptor beta chains below were found in one sample sequenced in a study of early stage breast cancer tumors. Data came from immunoSEQ multiplex PCR; TCRdb stores just in-frame clones and leaves some out. The sample consists of tens of thousands of clones, over 60% of them appearing once. Sequencing was done on a sample of blood. Receptor source: a person aged 45-60 years with breast cancer.

CDR3 residues: CASSLGGDGRDHEQYF. CDR3 nucleotides: TGTGCCAGCAGCTTGGGGGGGGACGGGAGGGACCACGAGCAGTACTTC. V and J are TRBV5-4 and TRBJ2-7; 8 positions match TRBD2. V gave up 0 bases and J gave up 5 bases; unmatched junction bases: 10. Germline-derived CDR1 and CDR2 are SGHNT and YYREEE (reference sequence). The CDR3 runs 16 residues.

This rearrangement joins TRBV2 to TRBJ2-1, with D hard to call. Germline V lookup: CDR1 SNHLY, CDR2 FYNNEI. The CDR3 spans 13 residues. Trimming took off 7 bases at V and 5 bases at J, with 12 bases between the two ends. This CDR3 reads CASTTYTNNEQFF. As DNA, the CDR3 is TGTGCCAGCACTACCTATACTAACAATGAGCAGTTCTTC. The full variable domain, in which reference TRBV2 and TRBJ2-1 provide the parts outside the CDR3, is EPEVTQTPSHQVTQMGQEVILRCVPISNHLYFYWYRQILGQKVEFLVSFYNNEISEKSEIFDDQFSVERPDGSNFTLKIRSTKLEDSAMYFCASTTYTNNEQFFGPGTRLTVL.

This clone occurred a few times. The rearrangement links TRBV11-2 to TRBJ1-1; no clear D. This CDR3 has 13 amino acids. Germline lookup yields CDR1 SGHAT and CDR2 FQNNGV. Trimming removed 2 bases at V and 1 base at J, with 5 bases between. The CDR3 region is CASSLIKNTEAFF. The CDR3 DNA reads as TGTGCCAGCAGCTTAATCAAGAACACTGAAGCTTTCTTT.

CDR3 bases: TGCAGCGTTGAGAAGGTAGCGGGATTTACCGGGGAGCTGTTTTTT. As protein: CSVEKVAGFTGELFF. V usage is TRBV29-1 and J usage is TRBJ2-2; TRBD2 matches at 8 bases. The CDR3 runs to 15 residues. Germline V gene sequence: CDR1 SQVTM, CDR2 ANQGSEA. Germline trimming cut 3 bases from V and 5 bases from J; bases unmatched to any gene: 8.

The genes are TRBV7-2 and TRBJ2-1; no firm D call. CDR1 and CDR2 from the germline V gene are SGHTA and FQGNSA. CDR3 size: 16 residues. Trimming stripped 6 bases from V and 2 bases from J, with 17 bases between. This CDR3 is CASRISGSTTYNEQFF. CDR3 nucleotide sequence: TGTGCCAGCAGAATATCAGGCAGTACAACCTACAATGAGCAGTTCTTC.

The DNA for the CDR3 is TGTGCCTGGGGCGGGCCGGGACAGGGCCAAGAGACCCAGTACTTC. It encodes CAWGGPGQGQETQYF. The chain links TRBV30 to TRBJ2-5; 9 positions match TRBD1. Per the germline V gene, CDR1 is GTSNPN and CDR2 is SVGIG (reference sequence). The CDR3 runs 15 residues. Losses at the gene ends were 5 bases for V and 1 base for J; bases not matched to a gene: 8.

V usage is TRBV2 and J usage is TRBJ1-2; 7 bases line up with TRBD1. The trim removed 6 bases at V and 6 bases at J, leaving 10 bases unmatched. The CDR3 runs to 14 residues. Germline-derived CDR1 and CDR2 are SNHLY and FYNNEI. The CDR3 coding sequence is TGTGCCAGCAGCCGACAGGGACGGGCGGATGGCTACACCTTC. This sequence encodes CASSRQGRADGYTF.

J is TRBJ1-2 and V is TRBV7-9; TRBD1 matches at 9 bases. Unmatched junction bases numbered 19, after V lost 5 bases and J lost 6 bases. Germline V gene sequence: CDR1 SEHNR, CDR2 FQNEAQ (reference sequence). The CDR3 is made up of 18 amino acids. CDR3 residues: CASSPSRDRDLTRDGYTF. CDR3 DNA sequence: TGTGCCAGCAGCCCTTCCCGGGACAGGGATTTAACAAGGGATGGCTACACCTTC.

The J gene is TRBJ1-1, the V gene TRBV30; 11 bases are shared with TRBD1. Germline CDR1 is GTSNPN and CDR2 is SVGIG (reference sequence). Trimming took 2 bases from V and 8 from J; bases not matched to a gene: 10. There are 15 residues in the CDR3. The CDR3 DNA follows: TGTGCCTGGAGTCCCGGGACAGGGGGGACTACCGAAGCTTTCTTT. Translation gives CAWSPGTGGTTEAFF.

In its sample, this clone was seen once. V gene TRBV19 combines with J gene TRBJ1-2; possible D gene TRBD1, 6 bases. The CDR3 length is 14 residues. The V gene lost 6 bases and the J gene lost 4 bases, with 15 bases spanning the gap. Per germline, CDR1 LNHDA and CDR2 SQIVND (reference sequence). CDR3 sequence reads: CASRPGAGVYGYTF. The CDR3, as DNA: TGTGCCAGTAGACCAGGGGCAGGGGTCTATGGCTACACCTTC.

The CDR3 loop reads CASSYSEQGRGGYTF. The CDR3 DNA is TGTGCCAGCAGTTACTCCGAACAGGGAAGGGGCGGCTACACCTTC. The chain joins TRBV6-5 to TRBJ1-2; weak D call: TRBD1 (6 bases). The germline V gene encodes CDR1 MNHEY and CDR2 SVGAGI. The CDR3 is made up of 15 amino acids. V lost 0 bases to trimming and J lost 8 bases, with 16 bases between them.

V is TRBV9 and J is TRBJ2-2, with TRBD2 matching 10 bases. V shed 0 bases, J shed 5 bases, and the junction held 1 base outside the gene matches. Germline V lookup: CDR1 SGDLS, CDR2 YYNGEE. CDR3 length: 15 amino acids. The CDR3 bases are TGTGCCAGCAGCGTAGATAGCGGGAGGACCGGGGAGCTGTTTTTT. Residues: CASSVDSGRTGELFF.

This sequence joins TRBV6-1 and TRBJ2-1, with a weak D call TRBD1 (6 bases). Germline CDR1 MNHNS, CDR2 SASEGT. The CDR3 length is 13 residues. With 1 base removed from V and 10 bases from J, the gap between germline ends came to 11 bases. The CDR3 DNA reads TGTGCCAGCAGTGAAGTCAGGGGCTGGGAGCAGTTCTTC. Translating gives CASSEVRGWEQFF.

This chain links TRBV5-1 with TRBJ1-1; TRBD1 aligns across 9 bases. V dropped 4 bases and J dropped 5; count of bases not matched to a gene: 6. The V gene's germline CDR1 is SGHRS and CDR2 YFSETQ. This CDR3 is 14 amino acids long. Here the CDR3 reads CASSPGQGWTEAFF. The CDR3 nucleotides read TGCGCCAGCAGCCCGGGACAGGGTTGGACTGAAGCTTTCTTT.

This clone showed up just a few times. This rearrangement joins TRBV27 to TRBJ2-2; 10 bases line up with TRBD2. Germline-derived CDR1 and CDR2 are MNHEY and SMNVEV (reference sequence). The CDR3 covers 19 residues. V was pared by 0 bases and J by 0 bases, with 7 bases of the junction left unmatched. CDR3: CASSLSRGLAYANTGELFF. CDR3 nucleotide sequence: TGTGCCAGCAGTTTATCGAGGGGACTAGCGTACGCGAACACCGGGGAGCTGTTTTTT.

The chain couples TRBV5-1 to TRBJ2-7; D gene uncertain. CDR3 size: 14 residues. The germline V and J ends were trimmed by 0 bases and 2 bases, with 9 bases remaining between them. CDR1 is SGHRS and CDR2 is YFSETQ in the germline V gene. This chain's CDR3 is CASSLGAGPYEQYV. CDR3 sequence (DNA): TGCGCCAGCAGCTTGGGTGCAGGCCCCTACGAGCAGTACGTC.

The rearrangement links TRBV11-3 to TRBJ1-4, with a weak D call TRBD1 (5 bases). The CDR3 is 14 residues long. Between the trimmed V and J ends, which lost 4 bases and 6 bases, there was a span of 12 bases. Germline assignment: CDR1 SGHNT and CDR2 YENEEA. CDR3 in DNA: TGTGCCAGCAGCTCCCCACAGGCCTATGAAAAACTGTTTTTT. Encoded protein: CASSSPQAYEKLFF.

The rearrangement uses TRBV9 and TRBJ2-7; 7 bases match TRBD1. CDR1 SGDLS and CDR2 YYNGEE come from the germline V gene. J lost 2 bases, V lost 0 bases, and 8 bases had no gene match. CDR3 length equals 16 residues. The CDR3 region is CASSVVAGTVAYEQYF. In DNA form, the CDR3 reads TGTGCCAGCAGCGTAGTCGCCGGGACAGTCGCCTACGAGCAGTACTTC.

This clone has just a few counts. The chain carries TRBV11-2 and TRBJ1-2, with TRBD1 as a possible D gene (5 bases). CDR3 length: 12 residues. Germline CDR1 is SGHAT and CDR2 is FQNNGV. V lost 4 bases to trimming and J lost 11 bases, with 14 bases between them. In DNA form, the CDR3 reads TGTGCCAGCAGCTCCGGTAGGAGGGGTTACACCTTC. This codes for CASSSGRRGYTF.

This chain uses TRBV30 with TRBJ1-1; D is uncertain. CDR3 size: 13 residues. With 2 bases removed from V and 1 base from J, the gap between germline ends came to 8 bases. Germline V lookup: CDR1 GTSNPN, CDR2 SVGIG (reference sequence). As DNA, the CDR3 is TGTGCCTGGAGTCCCAGTGAGAACACTGAAGCTTTCTTT. It encodes CAWSPSENTEAFF.

The genes are TRBV5-1 and TRBJ2-3, with 10 bases aligning to TRBD2. The CDR3 covers 16 residues. CDR1 and CDR2 from the germline V gene are SGHRS and YFSETQ. The V and J ends lost 2 bases and 3 bases, in that order; junction bases with no gene match: 6. The CDR3 DNA reads as TGCGCCAGCAGCTTCCGAACTAGCGGGATGACAGATACGCAGTATTTT. As protein: CASSFRTSGMTDTQYF.

The table lists this clone with a few counts. The chain joins TRBV10-2 to TRBJ2-5; 7 bases agree with TRBD1. Per the germline V gene, CDR1 is WSHSY and CDR2 is SAAADI. V was pared by 8 bases and J by 2 bases, with 2 bases of the junction left unmatched. This CDR3 is built from 12 residues. The CDR3 nucleotides are TGCGCCAGCTCACAGGGGCAAGAGACCCAGTACTTC. Translating it yields CASSQGQETQYF.

This rearrangement joins TRBV6-5 to TRBJ1-2; TRBD1 might be the D (6 bases). The CDR3 is 15 amino acids. Germline V gene lookup returns CDR1 MNHEY and CDR2 SVGAGI. V was cut by 0 bases and J by 0 bases, with 8 bases left in between. This CDR3 reads CASSYSGTTNYGYTF. The DNA for the CDR3 is TGTGCCAGCAGTTACTCGGGGACAACTAACTATGGCTACACCTTC.

V usage is TRBV7-9 and J usage is TRBJ2-1; 14 bases match TRBD2. Germline V gene lookup returns CDR1 SEHNR and CDR2 FQNEAQ (reference sequence). This CDR3 region has 19 residues. J was trimmed by 3 bases and V by 4 bases; bases with no gene match: 11. CDR3 region: CASSYHGLAGGVGYNEQFF. The CDR3 DNA sequence: TGTGCCAGCAGCTACCACGGACTAGCGGGAGGAGTGGGCTACAATGAGCAGTTCTTC.

This clone is a singleton in its sample. The chain is built from TRBV7-6 and TRBJ2-1; the match to TRBD2 covers 10 bases. The germline V gene encodes CDR1 SGHVS and CDR2 FNYEAQ. V lost 8 bases, J lost 7 bases, and 5 bases stayed unmatched. The CDR3 contains 13 residues. Here the CDR3 reads CASGTAGGNEQFF. The CDR3 bases are TGTGCCAGCGGCACAGCGGGGGGGAATGAGCAGTTCTTC.

In its sample, this clone was seen a few times. V gene TRBV5-4 combines with J gene TRBJ2-2; the D is unclear. This CDR3 contains 13 residues. V was shortened by 10 bases and J by 1 base, with 11 bases between the two germline ends. CDR1 SGHNT and CDR2 YYREEE come from the germline V gene (reference sequence). CDR3 nucleotides: TGTGCCCTAGAAGCGCAGAACACCGGGGAGCTGTTTTTT. It specifies CALEAQNTGELFF.

This chain links TRBV20-1 with TRBJ2-5; perhaps TRBD2 as D (6 bases). Germline CDR1 DFQATT, CDR2 SNEGSKA (reference sequence). The CDR3 covers 11 residues. The V and J ends lost 7 bases and 5 bases respectively, with 11 bases between them. CDR3 in DNA: TGCAGTGTTCCCAGCGGGGAGACCCAGTACTTC. This sequence encodes CSVPSGETQYF.

The gene calls are TRBV5-1 and TRBJ2-7, with D tentatively TRBD2 (6 bases). There are 14 residues in the CDR3. Germline assignment: CDR1 SGHRS and CDR2 YFSETQ. Trimming left V 3 bases short and J 2 bases short, with 12 bases between. CDR3 DNA: TGCGCCAGCAGCTCTACTAGCTCTCCCTACGAGCAGTACTTC. Translation: CASSSTSSPYEQYF.

The chain has TRBV7-8 and TRBJ1-5; a weak D match, TRBD1 (5 bases). Trimming cost V 4 bases and J 4 bases, with 20 bases left between them. The CDR3 sequence is 17 residues long. CDR1 is SGHVS, CDR2 FQNEAQ, per germline. CDR3 region: CASSSPMWRDLNQPQHF. The CDR3 nucleotides read TGTGCCAGCAGCTCACCCATGTGGAGGGACCTAAATCAGCCCCAGCATTTT.

This clone has only one observation. The CDR3 DNA is TGCGCCAGCAGTGGGGAGGGACGCTATGGCTACACCTTC. This codes for CASSGEGRYGYTF. This rearrangement joins TRBV10-2 to TRBJ1-2; a possible D gene is TRBD1 (5 bases). CDR1 is WSHSY and CDR2 is SAAADI in the germline V gene. Trimming left V 4 bases short and J 4 bases short, with 10 bases between. The CDR3 has 13 amino acids.